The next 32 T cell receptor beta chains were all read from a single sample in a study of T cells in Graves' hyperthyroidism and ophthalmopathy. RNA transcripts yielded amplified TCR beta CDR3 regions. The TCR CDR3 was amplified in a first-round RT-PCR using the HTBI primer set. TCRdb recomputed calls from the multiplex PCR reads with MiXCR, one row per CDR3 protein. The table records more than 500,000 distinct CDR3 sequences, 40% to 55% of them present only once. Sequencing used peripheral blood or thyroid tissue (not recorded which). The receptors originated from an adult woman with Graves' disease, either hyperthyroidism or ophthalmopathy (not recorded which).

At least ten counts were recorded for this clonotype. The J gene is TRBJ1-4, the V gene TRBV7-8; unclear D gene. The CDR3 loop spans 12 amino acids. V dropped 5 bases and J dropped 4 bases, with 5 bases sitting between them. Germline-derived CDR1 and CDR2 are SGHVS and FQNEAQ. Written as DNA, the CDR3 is TGTGCCAGCAGCGTAGATAATGAAAAACTGTTTTTT. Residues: CASSVDNEKLFF. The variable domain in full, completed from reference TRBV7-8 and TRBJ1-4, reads GAGVSQSPRYKVAKRGQDVALRCDPISGHVSLFWYQQALGQGPEFLTYFQNEAQLDKSGLPSDRFFAERPEGSVSTLKIQRTQQEDSAVYLCASSVDNEKLFFGSGTQLSVL.

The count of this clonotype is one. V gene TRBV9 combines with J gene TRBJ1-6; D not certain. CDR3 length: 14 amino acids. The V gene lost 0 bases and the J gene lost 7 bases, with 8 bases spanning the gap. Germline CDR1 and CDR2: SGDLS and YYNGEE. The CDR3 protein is CASSVGGENSPLHF. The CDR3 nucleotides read TGTGCCAGCAGCGTAGGTGGGGAGAATTCACCCCTCCACTTT.

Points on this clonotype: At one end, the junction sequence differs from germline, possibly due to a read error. CDR3 DNA sequence: TGTGCCGGCAGCCAAGTTCGATGGCAGGGGTTTTCCTACGAGCAGTACTTC. Translation gives CAGSQVRWQGFSYEQYF. The chain couples TRBV14 to TRBJ2-7, with D possibly matching TRBD1 (6 bases). This CDR3 region has 17 residues. Per germline, CDR1 SGHDN and CDR2 FVKESK.

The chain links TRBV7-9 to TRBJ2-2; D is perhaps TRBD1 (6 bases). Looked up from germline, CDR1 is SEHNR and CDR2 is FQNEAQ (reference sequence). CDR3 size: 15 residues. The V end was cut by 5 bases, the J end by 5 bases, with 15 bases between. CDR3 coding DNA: TGTGCCAGCAGCCCAAGCAACCAGGGGACCGGGGAGCTGTTTTTT. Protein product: CASSPSNQGTGELFF. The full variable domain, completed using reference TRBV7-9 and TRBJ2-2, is DTGVSQNPRHKITKRGQNVTFRCDPISEHNRLYWYRQTLGQGPEFLTYFQNEAQLEKSRLLSDRFSAERPKGSFSTLEIQRTEQGDSAMYLCASSPSNQGTGELFFGEGSRLTVL.

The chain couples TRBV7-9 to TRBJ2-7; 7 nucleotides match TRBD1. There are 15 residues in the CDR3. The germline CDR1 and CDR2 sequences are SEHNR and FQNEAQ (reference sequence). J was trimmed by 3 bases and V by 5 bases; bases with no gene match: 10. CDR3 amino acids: CASSHRDRANYEQYF. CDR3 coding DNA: TGTGCCAGCAGCCACCGGGACAGAGCGAACTACGAGCAGTACTTC.

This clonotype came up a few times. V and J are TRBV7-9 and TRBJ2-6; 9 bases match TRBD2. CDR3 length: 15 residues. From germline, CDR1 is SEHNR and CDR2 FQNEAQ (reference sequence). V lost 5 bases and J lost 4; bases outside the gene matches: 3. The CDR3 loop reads CASSRTSEGANVLTF. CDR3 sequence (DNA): TGTGCCAGCAGCCGGACTAGCGAGGGGGCCAACGTCCTGACTTTC.

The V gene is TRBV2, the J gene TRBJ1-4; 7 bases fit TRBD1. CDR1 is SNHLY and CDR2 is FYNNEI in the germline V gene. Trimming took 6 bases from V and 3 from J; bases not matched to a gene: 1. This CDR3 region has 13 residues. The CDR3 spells CASRGTANEKLFF. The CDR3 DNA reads TGTGCCAGCAGGGGGACAGCTAATGAAAAACTGTTTTTT. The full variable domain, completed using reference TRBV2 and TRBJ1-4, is EPEVTQTPSHQVTQMGQEVILRCVPISNHLYFYWYRQILGQKVEFLVSFYNNEISEKSEIFDDQFSVERPDGSNFTLKIRSTKLEDSAMYFCASRGTANEKLFFGSGTQLSVL.

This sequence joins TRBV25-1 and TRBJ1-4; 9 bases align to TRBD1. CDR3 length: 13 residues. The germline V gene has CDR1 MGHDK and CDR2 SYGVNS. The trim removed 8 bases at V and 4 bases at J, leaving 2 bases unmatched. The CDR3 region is CASRDRVNEKLFF. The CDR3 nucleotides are TGTGCCAGCCGGGACAGGGTTAATGAAAAACTGTTTTTT.

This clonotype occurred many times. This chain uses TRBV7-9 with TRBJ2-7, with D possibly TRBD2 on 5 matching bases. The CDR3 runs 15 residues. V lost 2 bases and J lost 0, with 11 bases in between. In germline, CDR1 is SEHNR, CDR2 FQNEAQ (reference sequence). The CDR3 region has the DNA TGTGCCAGCAGCTTATTCGGGATGCGCTCCTACGAGCAGTACTTC. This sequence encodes CASSLFGMRSYEQYF.

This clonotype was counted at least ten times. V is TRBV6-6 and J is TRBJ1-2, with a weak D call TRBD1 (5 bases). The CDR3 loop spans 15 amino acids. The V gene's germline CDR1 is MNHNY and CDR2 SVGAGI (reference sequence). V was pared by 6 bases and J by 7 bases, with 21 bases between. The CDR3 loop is CASREEGLLVVGYTF. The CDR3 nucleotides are TGTGCCAGCAGGGAAGAGGGGCTGCTGGTCGTTGGCTACACCTTC.

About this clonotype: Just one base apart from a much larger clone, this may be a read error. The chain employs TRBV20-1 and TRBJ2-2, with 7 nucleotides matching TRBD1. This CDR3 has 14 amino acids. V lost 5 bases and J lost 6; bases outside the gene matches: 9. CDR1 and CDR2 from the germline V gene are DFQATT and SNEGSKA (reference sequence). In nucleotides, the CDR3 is TGCAGTGCTGAAGCGATTCAGGGGGCCGGGGAGCTGTTTTTT. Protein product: CSAEAIQGAGELFF.

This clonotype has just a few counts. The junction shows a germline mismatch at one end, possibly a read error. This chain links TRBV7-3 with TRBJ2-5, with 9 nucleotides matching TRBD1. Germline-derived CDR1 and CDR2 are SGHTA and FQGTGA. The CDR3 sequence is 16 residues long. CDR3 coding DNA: TGTGCTAGCAGCTTCTTTCCGGGACAGGGACGGGAGACCCAGTACTTC. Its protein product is CASSFFPGQGRETQYF.

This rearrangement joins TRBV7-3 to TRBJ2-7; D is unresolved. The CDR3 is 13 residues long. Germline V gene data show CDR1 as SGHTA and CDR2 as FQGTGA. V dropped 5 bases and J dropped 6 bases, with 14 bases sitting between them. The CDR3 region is CASSPYKSGEQYF. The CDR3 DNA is TGTGCCAGCAGCCCGTATAAGTCCGGCGAGCAGTACTTC.

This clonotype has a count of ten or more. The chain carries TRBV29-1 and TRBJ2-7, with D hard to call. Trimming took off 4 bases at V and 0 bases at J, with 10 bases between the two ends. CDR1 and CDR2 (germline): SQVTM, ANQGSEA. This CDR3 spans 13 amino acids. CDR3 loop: CSVVSQSSYEQYF. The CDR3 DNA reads TGCAGCGTTGTTTCTCAGAGCTCCTACGAGCAGTACTTC.

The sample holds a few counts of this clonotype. For the CDR3, the DNA is TGTGCCATCAGTGAATCGGCGGCCGGTAATCAGCCCCAGCATTTT. Its translation is CAISESAAGNQPQHF. The V gene is TRBV10-3, the J gene TRBJ1-5; no firm D call. Trimming took 3 bases from V and 4 from J, leaving 13 bases between them. This CDR3 is 15 amino acids long. Looked up from germline, CDR1 is ENHRY and CDR2 is SYGVKD.

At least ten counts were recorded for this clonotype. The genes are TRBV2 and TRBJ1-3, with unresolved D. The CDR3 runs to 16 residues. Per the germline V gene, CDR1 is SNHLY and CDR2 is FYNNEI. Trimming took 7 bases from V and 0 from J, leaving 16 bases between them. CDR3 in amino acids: CASKGSGVRSGNTIYF. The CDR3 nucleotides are TGTGCCAGCAAAGGATCGGGAGTACGCTCTGGAAACACCATATATTTT. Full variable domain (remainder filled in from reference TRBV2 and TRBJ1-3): EPEVTQTPSHQVTQMGQEVILRCVPISNHLYFYWYRQILGQKVEFLVSFYNNEISEKSEIFDDQFSVERPDGSNFTLKIRSTKLEDSAMYFCASKGSGVRSGNTIYFGEGSWLTVV.

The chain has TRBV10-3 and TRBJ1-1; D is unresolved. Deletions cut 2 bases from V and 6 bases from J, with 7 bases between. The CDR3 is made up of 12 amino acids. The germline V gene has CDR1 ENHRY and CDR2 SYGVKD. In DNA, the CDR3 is TGTGCCATCAGTGAGCTCCGGGCTGAAGCTTTCTTT. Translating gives CAISELRAEAFF.

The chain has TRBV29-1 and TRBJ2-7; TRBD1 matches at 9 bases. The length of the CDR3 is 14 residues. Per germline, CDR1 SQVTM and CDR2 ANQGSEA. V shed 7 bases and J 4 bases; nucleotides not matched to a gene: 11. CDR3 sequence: CSASTGGTVYEQYF. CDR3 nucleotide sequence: TGCAGCGCGTCGACAGGGGGAACAGTGTACGAGCAGTACTTC.

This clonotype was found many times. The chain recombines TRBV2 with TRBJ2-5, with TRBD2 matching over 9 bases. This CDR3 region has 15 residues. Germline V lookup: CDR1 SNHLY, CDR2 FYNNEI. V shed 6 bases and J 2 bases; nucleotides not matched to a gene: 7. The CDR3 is CASSPGTSKQETQYF. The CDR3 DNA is TGTGCCAGCAGCCCCGGGACTAGCAAACAAGAGACCCAGTACTTC.

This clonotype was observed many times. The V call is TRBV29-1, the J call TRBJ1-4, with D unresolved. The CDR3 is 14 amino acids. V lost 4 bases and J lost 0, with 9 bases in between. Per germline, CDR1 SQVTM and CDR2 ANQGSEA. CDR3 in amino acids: CSVVGGATNEKLFF. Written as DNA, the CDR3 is TGCAGCGTTGTCGGCGGGGCAACTAATGAAAAACTGTTTTTT.

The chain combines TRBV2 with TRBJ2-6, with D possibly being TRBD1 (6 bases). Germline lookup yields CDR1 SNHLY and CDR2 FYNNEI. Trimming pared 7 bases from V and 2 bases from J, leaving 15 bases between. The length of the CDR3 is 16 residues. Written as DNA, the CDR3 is TGTGCCAGCATCATCGACAGGACAACTGGGGCCAACGTCCTGACTTTC. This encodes CASIIDRTTGANVLTF. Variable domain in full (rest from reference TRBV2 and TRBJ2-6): EPEVTQTPSHQVTQMGQEVILRCVPISNHLYFYWYRQILGQKVEFLVSFYNNEISEKSEIFDDQFSVERPDGSNFTLKIRSTKLEDSAMYFCASIIDRTTGANVLTFGAGSRLTVL.

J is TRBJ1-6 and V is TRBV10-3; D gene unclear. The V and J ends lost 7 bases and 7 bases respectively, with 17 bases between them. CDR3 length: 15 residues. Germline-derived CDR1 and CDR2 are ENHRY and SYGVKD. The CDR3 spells CAITRQPDRNSPLHF. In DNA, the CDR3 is TGTGCCATCACCCGTCAGCCGGACCGGAATTCACCCCTCCACTTT.

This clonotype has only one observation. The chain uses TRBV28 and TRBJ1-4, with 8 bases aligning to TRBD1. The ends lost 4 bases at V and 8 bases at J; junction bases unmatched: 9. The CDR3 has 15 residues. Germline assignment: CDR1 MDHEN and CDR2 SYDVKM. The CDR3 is CASSSIRGQREKLFF. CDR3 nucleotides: TGTGCCAGCAGTTCCATCAGGGGGCAGAGGGAAAAACTGTTTTTT.

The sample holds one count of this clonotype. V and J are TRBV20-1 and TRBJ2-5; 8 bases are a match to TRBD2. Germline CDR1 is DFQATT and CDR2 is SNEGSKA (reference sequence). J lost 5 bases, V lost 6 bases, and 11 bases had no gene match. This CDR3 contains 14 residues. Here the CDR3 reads CSAATGLVDETQYF. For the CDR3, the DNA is TGCAGTGCCGCTACGGGACTAGTTGATGAGACCCAGTACTTC.

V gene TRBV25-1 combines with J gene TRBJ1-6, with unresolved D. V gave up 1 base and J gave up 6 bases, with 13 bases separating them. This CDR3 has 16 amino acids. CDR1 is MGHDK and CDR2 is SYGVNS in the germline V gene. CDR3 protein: CASSESRTAFNSPLHF. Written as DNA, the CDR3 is TGTGCCAGCAGTGAATCCAGGACGGCTTTTAATTCACCCCTCCACTTT.

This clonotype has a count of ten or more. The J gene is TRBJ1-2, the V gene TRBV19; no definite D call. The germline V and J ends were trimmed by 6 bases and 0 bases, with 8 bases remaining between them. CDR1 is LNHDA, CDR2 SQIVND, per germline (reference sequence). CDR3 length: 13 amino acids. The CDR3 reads CASRSTANYGYTF. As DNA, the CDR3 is TGTGCCAGTAGATCGACGGCTAACTATGGCTACACCTTC. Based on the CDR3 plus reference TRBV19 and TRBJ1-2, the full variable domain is DGGITQSPKYLFRKEGQNVTLSCEQNLNHDAMYWYRQDPGQGLRLIYYSQIVNDFQKGDIAEGYSVSREKKESFPLTVTSAQKNPTAFYLCASRSTANYGYTFGSGTRLTVV.

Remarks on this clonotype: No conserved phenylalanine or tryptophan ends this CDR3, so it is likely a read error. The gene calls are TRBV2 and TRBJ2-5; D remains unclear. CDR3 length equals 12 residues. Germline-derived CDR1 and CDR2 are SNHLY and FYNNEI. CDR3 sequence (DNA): TGTGCCAGCAGTAAAGCCGAAGAGACCCAGTACTCC. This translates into CASSKAEETQYS.

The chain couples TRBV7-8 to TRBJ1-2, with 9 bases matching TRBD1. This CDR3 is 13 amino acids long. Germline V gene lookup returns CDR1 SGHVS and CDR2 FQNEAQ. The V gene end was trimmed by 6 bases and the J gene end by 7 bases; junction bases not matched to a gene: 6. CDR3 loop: CASRSGTGSGYTF. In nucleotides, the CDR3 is TGTGCCAGCAGGTCTGGGACAGGGTCTGGCTACACCTTC.

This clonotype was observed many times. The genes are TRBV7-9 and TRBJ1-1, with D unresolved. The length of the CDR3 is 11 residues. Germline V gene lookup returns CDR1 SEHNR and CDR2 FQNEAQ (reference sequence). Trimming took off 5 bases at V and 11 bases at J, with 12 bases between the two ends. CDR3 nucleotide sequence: TGTGCCAGCAGCAAGTCCCCGGGGGCTTTCTTT. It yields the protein CASSKSPGAFF.

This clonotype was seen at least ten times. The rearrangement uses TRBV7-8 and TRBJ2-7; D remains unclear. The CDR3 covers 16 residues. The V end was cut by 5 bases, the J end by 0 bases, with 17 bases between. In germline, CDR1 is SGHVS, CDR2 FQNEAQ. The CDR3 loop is CASSASPWHSSYEQYF. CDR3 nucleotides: TGTGCCAGCAGCGCCAGCCCTTGGCACAGCTCCTACGAGCAGTACTTC. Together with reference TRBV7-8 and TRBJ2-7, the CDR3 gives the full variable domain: GAGVSQSPRYKVAKRGQDVALRCDPISGHVSLFWYQQALGQGPEFLTYFQNEAQLDKSGLPSDRFFAERPEGSVSTLKIQRTQQEDSAVYLCASSASPWHSSYEQYFGPGTRLTVT.

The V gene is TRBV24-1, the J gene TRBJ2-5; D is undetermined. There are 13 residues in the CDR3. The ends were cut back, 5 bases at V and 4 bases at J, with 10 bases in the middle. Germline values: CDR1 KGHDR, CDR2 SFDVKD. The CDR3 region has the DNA TGTGCCACCAGTGGGCAAATCGGAGAGACCCAGTACTTC. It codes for CATSGQIGETQYF.

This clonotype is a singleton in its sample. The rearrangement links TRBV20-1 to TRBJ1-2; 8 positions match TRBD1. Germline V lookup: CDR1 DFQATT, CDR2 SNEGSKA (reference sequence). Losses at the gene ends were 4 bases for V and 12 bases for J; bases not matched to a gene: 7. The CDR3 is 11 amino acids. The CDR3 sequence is CSATTGAGNTF. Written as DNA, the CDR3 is TGCAGTGCTACGACAGGGGCTGGAAACACCTTC.